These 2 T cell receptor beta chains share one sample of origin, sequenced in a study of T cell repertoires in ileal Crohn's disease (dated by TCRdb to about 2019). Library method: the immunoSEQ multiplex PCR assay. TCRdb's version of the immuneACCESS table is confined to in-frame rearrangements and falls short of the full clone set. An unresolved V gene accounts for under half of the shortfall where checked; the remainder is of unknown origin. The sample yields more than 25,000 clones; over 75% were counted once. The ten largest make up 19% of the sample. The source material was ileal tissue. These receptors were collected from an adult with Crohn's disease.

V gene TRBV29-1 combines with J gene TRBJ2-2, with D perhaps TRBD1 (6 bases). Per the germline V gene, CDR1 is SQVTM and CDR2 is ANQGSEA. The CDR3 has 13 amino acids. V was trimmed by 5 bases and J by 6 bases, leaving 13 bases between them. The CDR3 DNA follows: TGCAGCGTTCAGGGGTCCGGACCCGGGGAGCTGTTTTTT. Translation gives CSVQGSGPGELFF.

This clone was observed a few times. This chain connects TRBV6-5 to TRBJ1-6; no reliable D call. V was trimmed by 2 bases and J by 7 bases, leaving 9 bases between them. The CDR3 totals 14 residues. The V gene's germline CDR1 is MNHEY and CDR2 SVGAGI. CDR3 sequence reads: CASSYTRNNSPLHF. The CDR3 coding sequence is TGTGCCAGCAGTTACACGAGGAACAATTCACCCCTCCACTTT.